This T cell receptor (beta chain) comes out of a study of radiotherapy plus CTLA-4 blockade in lung cancer. About the research overall: 18% of patients responded objectively, and roughly 31% achieved disease control. Broader study findings: Per reports, early blood T cell clone dynamics, plus interferon-beta, forecast response most strongly. Radiotherapy plus ipilimumab was followed by expansion in blood of tumor-derived TCR clones.

TCRdb keeps only in-frame clones here, not all; method: immunoSEQ multiplex PCR. The sample holds about 32,000 clones; around four fifths are singletons and the top ten take under 30%. This CDR3 has 15 amino acids. V shed 2 bases and J shed 1 base, with 9 bases lying between them. Germline V gene lookup returns CDR1 SGHRS and CDR2 YFSETQ. About this clone itself: The antigen remains undetermined.

V is TRBV5-1 and J is TRBJ2-2, with D perhaps TRBD1 (5 bases). The TCR comes from a human donor with non-small cell lung cancer that progressed on radiotherapy plus ipilimumab. The sample here was peripheral blood, taken from a patient treated with radiotherapy plus ipilimumab. The CDR3 region is CASSLQQGNTGELFF. CDR3 bases: TGCGCCAGCAGCTTACAGCAGGGGAACACCGGGGAGCTGTTTTTT.